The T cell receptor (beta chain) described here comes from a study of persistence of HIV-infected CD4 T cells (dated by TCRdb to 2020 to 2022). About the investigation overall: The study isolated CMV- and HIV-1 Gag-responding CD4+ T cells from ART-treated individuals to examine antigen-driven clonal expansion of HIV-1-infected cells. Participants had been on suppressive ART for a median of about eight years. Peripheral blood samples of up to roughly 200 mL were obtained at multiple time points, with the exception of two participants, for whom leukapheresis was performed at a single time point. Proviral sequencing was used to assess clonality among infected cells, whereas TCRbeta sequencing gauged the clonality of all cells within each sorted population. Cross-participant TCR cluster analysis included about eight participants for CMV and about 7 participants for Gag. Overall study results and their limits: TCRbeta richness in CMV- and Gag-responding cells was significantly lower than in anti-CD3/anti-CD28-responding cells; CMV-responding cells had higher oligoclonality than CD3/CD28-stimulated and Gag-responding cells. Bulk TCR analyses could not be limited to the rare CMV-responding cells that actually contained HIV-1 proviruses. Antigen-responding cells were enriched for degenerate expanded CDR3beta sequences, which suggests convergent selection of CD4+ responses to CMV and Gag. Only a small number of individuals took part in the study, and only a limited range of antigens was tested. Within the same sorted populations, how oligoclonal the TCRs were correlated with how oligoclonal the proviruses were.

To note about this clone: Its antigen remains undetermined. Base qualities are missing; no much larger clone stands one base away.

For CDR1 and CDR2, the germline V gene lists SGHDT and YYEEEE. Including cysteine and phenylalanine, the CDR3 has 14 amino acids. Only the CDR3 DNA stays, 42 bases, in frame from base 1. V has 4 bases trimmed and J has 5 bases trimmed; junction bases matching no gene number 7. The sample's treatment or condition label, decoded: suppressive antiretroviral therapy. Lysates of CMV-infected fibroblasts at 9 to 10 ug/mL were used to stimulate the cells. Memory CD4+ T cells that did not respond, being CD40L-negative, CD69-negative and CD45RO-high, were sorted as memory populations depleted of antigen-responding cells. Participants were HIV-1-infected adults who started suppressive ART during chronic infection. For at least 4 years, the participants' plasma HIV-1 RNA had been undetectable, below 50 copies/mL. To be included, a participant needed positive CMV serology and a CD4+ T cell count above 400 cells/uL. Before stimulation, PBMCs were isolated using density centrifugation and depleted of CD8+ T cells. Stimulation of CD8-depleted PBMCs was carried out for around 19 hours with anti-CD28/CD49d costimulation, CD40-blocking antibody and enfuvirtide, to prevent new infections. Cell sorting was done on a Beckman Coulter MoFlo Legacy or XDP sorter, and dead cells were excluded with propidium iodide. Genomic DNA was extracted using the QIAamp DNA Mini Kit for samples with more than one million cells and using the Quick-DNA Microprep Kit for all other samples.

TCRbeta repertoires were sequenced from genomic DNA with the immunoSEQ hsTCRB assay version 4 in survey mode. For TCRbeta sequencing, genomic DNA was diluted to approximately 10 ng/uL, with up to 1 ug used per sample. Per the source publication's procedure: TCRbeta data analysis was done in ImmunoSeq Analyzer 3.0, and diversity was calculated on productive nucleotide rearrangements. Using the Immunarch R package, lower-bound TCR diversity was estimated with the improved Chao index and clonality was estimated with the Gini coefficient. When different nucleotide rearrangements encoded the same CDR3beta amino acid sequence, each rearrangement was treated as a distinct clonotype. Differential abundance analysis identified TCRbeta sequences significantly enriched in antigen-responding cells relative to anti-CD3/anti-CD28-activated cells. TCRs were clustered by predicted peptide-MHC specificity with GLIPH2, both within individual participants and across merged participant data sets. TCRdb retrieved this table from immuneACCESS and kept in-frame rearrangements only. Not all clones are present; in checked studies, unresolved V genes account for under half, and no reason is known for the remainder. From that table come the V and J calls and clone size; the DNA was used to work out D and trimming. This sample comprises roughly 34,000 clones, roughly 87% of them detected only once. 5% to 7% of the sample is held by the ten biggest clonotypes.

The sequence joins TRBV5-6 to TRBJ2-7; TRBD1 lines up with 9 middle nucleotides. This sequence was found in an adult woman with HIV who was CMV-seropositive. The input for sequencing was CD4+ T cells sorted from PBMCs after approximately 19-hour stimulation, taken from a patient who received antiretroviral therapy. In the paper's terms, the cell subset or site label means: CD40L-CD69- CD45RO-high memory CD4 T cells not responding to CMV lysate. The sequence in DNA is TGTGCCAGCAGCCGGACAGGGGAAGTCAACGAGCAGTACTTC. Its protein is CASSRTGEVNEQYF.